The rows below give T cell receptor beta chains drawn from one sample of a study of blood T cells in healthy people across ages. TCRdb called the 5' RACE reads again in MiXCR, with one record for every CDR3 protein. The data contain more than 750,000 distinct CDR3 sequences, just under 30% of them seen just once; the ten biggest clones take up about 10%. These data were also reused for a study on T cells of mothers and their children.

The sample taken for sequencing was blood. The receptors originated from a woman between 40 and 55 years old in good health. CDR3s leave out the opening cysteine and the closing phenylalanine or tryptophan. Clone size is given for some rows only: seen once, a few or many times, or a class if the clone is expanded.

j_call v_call clone_size cdr3_aa
TRBJ1-4 TRBV5-5 NA ASSLEGGAANEKLF
TRBJ2-1 TRBV3-1 few ASSPGGDGRYNEQF
TRBJ1-1 TRBV7-9 few ASALGPEAF
TRBJ2-2 TRBV27 few ASSLKVHTGELF
TRBJ1-1 TRBV2 NA ASGTSDSQGAEAF
TRBJ2-1 TRBV7-3 few ASSLGLAGGSYNEQF
TRBJ1-1 TRBV12-3/TRBV12-4 NA ASTTQGSTTEAF
TRBJ2-7 TRBV10-3 many AITRGGREDYEQY
TRBJ2-1 TRBV12-3/TRBV12-4 NA ASTLGSGGTGEQF
TRBJ2-7 TRBV15 many ATSRVWDGSPSYEQY
TRBJ2-2 TRBV6-5 few ASSTGTQNTGELF
NA TRBV6-1 NA ASIETVSYNEQY
TRBJ2-5 TRBV28 NA ASSSIMLAGGRETQY
TRBJ2-2 TRBV27 NA ASRWGGQGPTGELF
TRBJ1-2 TRBV6-5 NA ASSYSLVNYGYT
TRBJ2-7 TRBV13 few ASSSLTGKTYEQY
TRBJ2-5 TRBV4-1 NA VSSQGDRVYETQY
TRBJ1-2 TRBV4-1 few ASSLGQGDPNYGYT
TRBJ2-3 TRBV7-2 few ASRLDGGVITQY
TRBJ1-2 TRBV6-2/TRBV6-3 few ASTLGRVRGYT
TRBJ2-1 TRBV29-1 NA SVPTAGSFGNEQF
TRBJ2-7 TRBV27 many ASSLGRGGYLSYEQY
TRBJ2-1 TRBV7-2 many ASSSATGIYNEQF
TRBJ2-7 TRBV29-1 few SVAPGLADYEQY